The next 13 T cell receptor beta chains were all read from a single sample in a study of T cells in localized non-small cell lung cancer. The assay was immunoSEQ multiplex PCR, and TCRdb's table has in-frame clones only and misses some. The sample shows about 31,000 clones, 94% of them seen only once. The sequencing used peripheral blood, collected before any cancer treatment. The receptors originated from a woman between 40 and 69 years old with stage I lung adenocarcinoma.

V gene TRBV28 combines with J gene TRBJ2-2; the D is unclear. There are 13 residues in the CDR3. Germline CDR1 reads MDHEN; CDR2 reads SYDVKM. Trimming took off 4 bases at V and 2 bases at J, with 5 bases between the two ends. CDR3: CASSSSNTGELFF. The CDR3 DNA reads as TGTGCCAGCAGTTCCAGTAACACCGGGGAGCTGTTTTTT. Based on the CDR3 plus reference TRBV28 and TRBJ2-2, the full variable domain is DVKVTQSSRYLVKRTGEKVFLECVQDMDHENMFWYRQDPGLGLRLIYFSYDVKMKEKGDIPEGYSVSREKKERFSLILESASTNQTSMYLCASSSSNTGELFFGEGSRLTVL.

V usage is TRBV6-6 and J usage is TRBJ1-3; D gene ambiguous. V lost 0 bases and J 0 bases, leaving 9 bases between the germline ends. CDR1 is MNHNY and CDR2 is SVGAGI in the germline V gene (reference sequence). The CDR3 runs 16 residues. The CDR3 loop reads CASSYSKRSSGNTIYF. Written as DNA, the CDR3 is TGTGCCAGCAGTTACTCGAAACGAAGCTCTGGAAACACCATATATTTT.

This chain joins TRBV11-2 and TRBJ1-1, with a tentative D call TRBD1 (5 bases). The germline gives CDR1 SGHAT, CDR2 FQNNGV. V lost 5 bases and J lost 8, with 18 bases in between. CDR3 length: 14 amino acids. CDR3 in amino acids: CASSPLAVGAEAFF. The CDR3 DNA reads TGTGCCAGCAGCCCTTTGGCGGTAGGGGCCGAAGCTTTCTTT.

The chain has TRBV7-9 and TRBJ2-5, with TRBD2 as a possible D gene (6 bases). Trimming cost V 5 bases and J 5 bases, with 15 bases left between them. CDR1 SEHNR and CDR2 FQNEAQ come from the germline V gene (reference sequence). CDR3 length: 14 amino acids. The CDR3 reads CASSLGSMYETQYF. The CDR3 DNA sequence: TGTGCCAGCAGCCTCGGGAGTATGTACGAGACCCAGTACTTC.

The V gene is TRBV2, the J gene TRBJ2-7; D unclear. Germline-derived CDR1 and CDR2 are SNHLY and FYNNEI. V was cut by 2 bases and J by 0 bases, with 8 bases left in between. There are 14 residues in the CDR3. CDR3 nucleotides: TGTGCCAGCAGTGAAATCCAGCCCTCCTACGAGCAGTACTTC. Translation gives CASSEIQPSYEQYF.

The DNA for the CDR3 is TGTGCCACCAGCAGGGATAATAACTATGGCTACACCTTC. Protein product: CATSRDNNYGYTF. The chain uses TRBV15 and TRBJ1-2; D gene ambiguous. The CDR3 totals 13 residues. Germline loops: CDR1 LNHNV, CDR2 YYDKDF (reference sequence). Trimming shortened V by 3 bases and J by 1 base, and 6 bases separated the two germline ends.

The V gene is TRBV19, the J gene TRBJ2-2; D remains ambiguous. The CDR3 is made up of 14 amino acids. Trimming took 5 bases from V and 10 from J, leaving 17 bases between them. Germline V gene sequence: CDR1 LNHDA, CDR2 SQIVND (reference sequence). CDR3 nucleotides: TGTGCCAGTAGTCAATCGCCATACCCGGTGGAGCTGTTTTTT. It encodes CASSQSPYPVELFF.

This chain connects TRBV28 to TRBJ1-1; no reliable D call. The germline CDR1 and CDR2 sequences are MDHEN and SYDVKM. V lost 1 base and J lost 6, with 24 bases in between. The CDR3 extends over 18 amino acids. The DNA for the CDR3 is TGTGCCAGCAGTTTATACTGCTCGAAGCTGGTATTTTGCGCTGAAGCTTTCTTT. Amino acids: CASSLYCSKLVFCAEAFF.

The chain has TRBV2 and TRBJ2-5; D possibly corresponds to TRBD1 (7 bases). The CDR3 has 14 residues. The V and J ends lost 6 bases and 1 base respectively, with 12 bases between them. CDR1 is SNHLY and CDR2 is FYNNEI in the germline V gene. CDR3 sequence reads: CASRAGQTQETQYF. CDR3 nucleotides: TGTGCCAGCAGGGCGGGACAGACCCAAGAGACCCAGTACTTC.

This clone was seen only a few times. This sequence joins TRBV19 and TRBJ2-1; D is undetermined. With 5 bases removed from V and 6 bases from J, the gap between germline ends came to 17 bases. From germline, CDR1 is LNHDA and CDR2 SQIVND (reference sequence). CDR3 length: 15 amino acids. CDR3 amino acids: CASSPLKIRVNEQFF. CDR3 DNA: TGTGCCAGTAGTCCTCTTAAGATTCGGGTCAATGAGCAGTTCTTC. The full variable domain, completed using reference TRBV19 and TRBJ2-1, is DGGITQSPKYLFRKEGQNVTLSCEQNLNHDAMYWYRQDPGQGLRLIYYSQIVNDFQKGDIAEGYSVSREKKESFPLTVTSAQKNPTAFYLCASSPLKIRVNEQFFGPGTRLTVL.

The rearrangement joins TRBV23-1 to TRBJ1-1, with D unresolved. TRBV23-1 is sorted into the ORF group, with uncertain function. CDR3 length equals 16 residues. V gave up 0 bases and J gave up 2 bases, with 13 bases separating them. The DNA of the CDR3 is TGCGCCAGCAGTCAATCGCAGCGGGAGGGAAACACTGAAGCTTTCTTT. As protein: CASSQSQREGNTEAFF.

The rearrangement joins TRBV19 to TRBJ2-2; D tentatively fits TRBD1 or TRBD2 (6 bases each). Trimming took off 3 bases at V and 4 bases at J, with 18 bases between the two ends. Looked up from germline, CDR1 is LNHDA and CDR2 is SQIVND (reference sequence). The CDR3 has 17 amino acids. The CDR3 nucleotides read TGTGCCAGTAGTATTAAGGGACACGCGGAGGGCACCGGGGAGCTGTTTTTT. This gives the protein CASSIKGHAEGTGELFF.

This clone was seen a single time. This sequence joins TRBV5-1 and TRBJ2-3; 10 nucleotides agree with TRBD2. The length of the CDR3 is 14 residues. The V segment lost 6 bases and the J segment 2 bases; nucleotides outside the gene matches: 3. Germline V CDR1 and CDR2: SGHRS, YFSETQ. The chain's CDR3 is CASKTSGPTDTQYF. The CDR3, as DNA: TGCGCCAGCAAGACTAGCGGGCCCACAGATACGCAGTATTTT. The full variable domain, completed using reference TRBV5-1 and TRBJ2-3, is KAGVTQTPRYLIKTRGQQVTLSCSPISGHRSVSWYQQTPGQGLQFLFEYFSETQRNKGNFPGRFSGRQFSNSRSEMNVSTLELGDSALYLCASKTSGPTDTQYFGPGTRLTVL.